The rows below give T cell receptor beta chains drawn from one sample of a study of CD8 T cells in ankylosing spondylitis. TCRdb reanalysed the 5' RACE reads using MiXCR and keeps one entry per CDR3 protein. The data hold around 490,000 distinct CDR3 sequences, with 5.3% observed a single time. Sequencing was carried out using blood, either unsorted or a sorted T cell fraction (not recorded which). The source of these receptors is a male donor with ankylosing spondylitis. Each CDR3 is given with its conserved first and last residue. Each record gives: V gene, clone size, D gene, J gene, CDR3 protein, CDR3 DNA. The D gene is left open where the match is weak. A clone size is listed for some rows: how often the clone was seen (once, few, many), or a class if it is expanded.

v_gene: TRBV10-3
abundance: many
d_gene: NA
j_gene: TRBJ2-2
CDR3aa: CAISPNKGRGTGELFF
CDR3nt: TGTGCCATCAGCCCAAACAAGGGCCGCGGCACCGGGGAGCTGTTTTTT

v_gene: TRBV20-1
abundance: NA
d_gene: NA
j_gene: TRBJ2-7
CDR3aa: CSARGPRGSYEQYF
CDR3nt: TGCAGTGCTAGAGGACCTCGGGGAAGCTACGAGCAGTACTTC

v_gene: TRBV6-2/TRBV6-3
abundance: NA
d_gene: NA
j_gene: TRBJ1-6
CDR3aa: CASTRLNSPLHF
CDR3nt: TGTGCCAGCACGCGACTGAATTCACCCCTCCACTTT

v_gene: TRBV29-1
abundance: many
d_gene: TRBD2
j_gene: TRBJ2-4
CDR3aa: CSAAGGQTKNIQYF
CDR3nt: TGCAGCGCAGCGGGGGGGCAAACCAAAAACATTCAGTACTTC

v_gene: TRBV29-1
abundance: many
d_gene: NA
j_gene: TRBJ2-1
CDR3aa: CSVVRGQGWASGTYNEQFF
CDR3nt: TGCAGCGTTGTACGGGGACAGGGATGGGCTAGCGGGACGTACAATGAGCAGTTCTTC

v_gene: TRBV4-3
abundance: NA
d_gene: TRBD2
j_gene: TRBJ2-5
CDR3aa: CASSRFVSGGAWETQYF
CDR3nt: TGCGCCAGCAGCCGATTCGTGAGCGGGGGGGCTTGGGAGACCCAGTACTTC

v_gene: TRBV27
abundance: few
d_gene: NA
j_gene: TRBJ2-5
CDR3aa: CATSTRGGETQYF
CDR3nt: TGTGCCACCTCAACCAGGGGTGGGGAGACCCAGTACTTC

v_gene: TRBV6-6
abundance: many
d_gene: NA
j_gene: TRBJ1-1
CDR3aa: CASTRRLNTEAFF
CDR3nt: TGTGCCAGCACAAGGAGGTTGAACACTGAAGCTTTCTTT

v_gene: TRBV4-3
abundance: many
d_gene: NA
j_gene: TRBJ1-6
CDR3aa: CASSQFPSQNSPLHF
CDR3nt: TGCGCCAGCAGCCAATTTCCAAGTCAGAATTCACCCCTCCACTTT

v_gene: TRBV20-1
abundance: many
d_gene: TRBD2
j_gene: TRBJ2-5
CDR3aa: CSAGSPGTGRERQYF
CDR3nt: TGCAGTGCTGGATCACCCGGGACCGGGAGGGAGCGCCAGTACTTC

v_gene: TRBV7-8
abundance: many
d_gene: NA
j_gene: TRBJ1-5
CDR3aa: CASSLGRISNQPQHF
CDR3nt: TGTGCCAGCAGCTTAGGACGGATTAGCAATCAGCCCCAGCATTTT

v_gene: TRBV29-1
abundance: many
d_gene: NA
j_gene: TRBJ2-1
CDR3aa: CSVDQNEQFF
CDR3nt: TGCAGCGTTGATCAAAATGAGCAGTTCTTC